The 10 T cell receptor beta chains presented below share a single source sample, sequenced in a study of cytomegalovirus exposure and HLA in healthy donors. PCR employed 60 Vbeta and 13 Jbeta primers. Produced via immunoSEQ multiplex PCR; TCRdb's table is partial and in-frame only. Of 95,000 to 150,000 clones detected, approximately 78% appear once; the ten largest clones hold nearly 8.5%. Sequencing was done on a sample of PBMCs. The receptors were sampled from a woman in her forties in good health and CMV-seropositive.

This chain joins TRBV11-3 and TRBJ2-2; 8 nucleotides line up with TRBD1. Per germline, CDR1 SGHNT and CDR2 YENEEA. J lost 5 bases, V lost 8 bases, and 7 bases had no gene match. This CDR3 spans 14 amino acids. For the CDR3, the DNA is TGTGCCAGCGGTTTAGACAGGGGAACCGGGGAGCTGTTTTTT. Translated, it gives CASGLDRGTGELFF.

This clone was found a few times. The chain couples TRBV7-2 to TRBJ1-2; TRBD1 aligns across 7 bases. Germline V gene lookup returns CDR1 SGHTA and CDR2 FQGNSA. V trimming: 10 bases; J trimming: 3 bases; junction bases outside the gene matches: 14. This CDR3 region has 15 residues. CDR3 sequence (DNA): TGTGCCACCGCTGGAACGACAGGGCTCTACTATGGCTACACCTTC. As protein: CATAGTTGLYYGYTF.

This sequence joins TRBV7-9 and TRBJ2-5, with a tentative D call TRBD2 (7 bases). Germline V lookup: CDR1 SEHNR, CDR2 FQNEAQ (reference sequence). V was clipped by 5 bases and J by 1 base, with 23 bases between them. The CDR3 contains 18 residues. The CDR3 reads CASSSPGGQQTVQETQYF. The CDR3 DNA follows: TGTGCCAGCAGCAGTCCGGGGGGCCAGCAAACGGTCCAAGAGACCCAGTACTTC.

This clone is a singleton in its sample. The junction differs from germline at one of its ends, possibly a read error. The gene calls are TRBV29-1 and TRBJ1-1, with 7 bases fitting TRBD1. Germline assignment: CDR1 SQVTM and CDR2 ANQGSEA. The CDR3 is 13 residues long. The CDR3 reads CSAKTGRNAEAFF. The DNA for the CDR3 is TGCAGCGCCAAGACAGGGAGGAACGCTGAAGCTTTCTTT.

This CDR3 is CASSIGFDTEAFF. The CDR3 DNA follows: TGTGCCAGTAGTATTGGCTTCGACACTGAAGCTTTCTTT. This chain joins TRBV19 and TRBJ1-1; D uncertain. The V gene's germline CDR1 is LNHDA and CDR2 SQIVND (reference sequence). This CDR3 region has 13 residues. The V and J ends lost 3 bases and 3 bases respectively, with 8 bases between them.

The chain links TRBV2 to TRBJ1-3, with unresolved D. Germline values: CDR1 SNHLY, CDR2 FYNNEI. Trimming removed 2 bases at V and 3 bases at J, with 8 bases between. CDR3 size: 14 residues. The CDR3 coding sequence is TGTGCCAGCAGTGAAATTTCTTATGGAAACACCATATATTTT. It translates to CASSEISYGNTIYF.

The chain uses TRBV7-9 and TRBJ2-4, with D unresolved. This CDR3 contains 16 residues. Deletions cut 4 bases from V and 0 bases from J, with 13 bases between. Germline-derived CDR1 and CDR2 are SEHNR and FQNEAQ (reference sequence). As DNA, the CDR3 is TGTGCCAGCAGCTACTACAAAGCACTAGCCAAAAACATTCAGTACTTC. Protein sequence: CASSYYKALAKNIQYF.

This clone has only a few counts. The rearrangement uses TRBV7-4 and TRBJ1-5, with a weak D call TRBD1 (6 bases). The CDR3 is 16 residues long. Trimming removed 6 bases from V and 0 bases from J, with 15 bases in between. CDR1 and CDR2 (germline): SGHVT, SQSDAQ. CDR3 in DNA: TGTGCCAGCAGAGGAGGACAGCGTTATAGCAATCAGCCCCAGCATTTT. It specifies CASRGGQRYSNQPQHF.

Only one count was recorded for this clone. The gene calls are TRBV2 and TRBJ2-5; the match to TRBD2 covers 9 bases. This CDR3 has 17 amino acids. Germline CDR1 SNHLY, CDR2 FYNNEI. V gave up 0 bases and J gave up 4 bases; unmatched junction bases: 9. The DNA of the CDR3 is TGTGCCAGCAGTGAAGCCCTAGGCGGGGGGGCGGGAGAGACCCAGTACTTC. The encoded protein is CASSEALGGGAGETQYF.

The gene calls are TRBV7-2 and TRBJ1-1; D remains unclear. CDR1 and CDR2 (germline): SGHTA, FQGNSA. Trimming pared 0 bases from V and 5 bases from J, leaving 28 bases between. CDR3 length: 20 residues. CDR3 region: CASSLALSFSKRRVLTEAFF. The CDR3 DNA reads TGTGCCAGCAGCTTAGCCCTCTCCTTTTCTAAACGGAGGGTATTGACTGAAGCTTTCTTT.